This TCR beta chain was captured in a study of blood T cell repertoires in COVID-19. About the research overall: From the United States, Italy and Spain came samples of acute and convalescent COVID-19. The cDNA or gDNA used as material had been derived from T cells, B-cell-depleted T cells, or PBMCs.

Participants' reported clinical history set cohort assignment. Generated by immunoSEQ multiplex PCR, the TCRdb table keeps only in-frame clones and is missing some. The data contain roughly 150,000 clones, around 79% of them singletons. Material for sequencing was PBMCs or T cells enriched from blood (not recorded which). The sequence came from a woman in her sixties or seventies in a cohort exposed to, infected with or recovered from COVID-19 (not recorded which).

CDR3 DNA sequence: TGCGCCAGCAGCTACACTGGGGGGAGCTCCTACGAGCAGTACTTC. Protein sequence: CASSYTGGSSYEQYF. The rearrangement joins TRBV5-1 to TRBJ2-7, with D perhaps matching TRBD2 (6 bases). V lost 3 bases and J 0 bases, leaving 13 bases between the germline ends. The germline V gene encodes CDR1 SGHRS and CDR2 YFSETQ. The CDR3 covers 15 residues.